This T cell receptor (beta chain) appears in the sequencing data of a study of T-cell memory formation after mild COVID-19. Constant-segment primers and 5'RACE yielded cDNA libraries for TCR alpha and TCR beta, each carrying sample barcodes and UMIs. TCRdb itself ran the 5' RACE reads through MiXCR, one entry per CDR3 protein. The profile covers around 300,000 distinct CDR3 sequences, with roughly an eighth appearing a single time and approximately 22% taken by the ten largest. This clonotype was seen at least ten times. In germline, CDR1 is MNHEY, CDR2 SVGEGT. V lost 5 bases and J lost 5; bases outside the gene matches: 5. The length of the CDR3 is 14 residues.

The receptor was derived from a young man who had mild COVID-19 (a few samples of this study predate the infection). Cell type and time point are not known. Material for sequencing was PBMCs or a T cell subset sorted from them (not recorded which). This rearrangement joins TRBV6-2 or TRBV6-3 to TRBJ2-5, with TRBD2 identical over 10 bases. Written as DNA, the CDR3 is TGTGCCAGCAGTAGAAGCGGGGGGGCCGAGACCCAGTACTTC. Protein sequence: CASSRSGGAETQYF.